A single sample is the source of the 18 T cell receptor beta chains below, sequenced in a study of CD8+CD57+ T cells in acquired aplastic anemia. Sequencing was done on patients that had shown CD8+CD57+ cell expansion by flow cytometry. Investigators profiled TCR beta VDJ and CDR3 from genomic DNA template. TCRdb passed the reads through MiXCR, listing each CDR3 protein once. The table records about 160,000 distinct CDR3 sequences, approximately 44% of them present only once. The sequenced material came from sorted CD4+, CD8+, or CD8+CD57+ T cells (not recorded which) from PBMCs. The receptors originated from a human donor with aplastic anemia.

CDR3 sequence: CASSQQGWGFSNQPQHF. In DNA form, the CDR3 reads TGTGCCAGCAGTCAACAGGGTTGGGGGTTCAGCAATCAGCCCCAGCATTTT. The rearrangement links TRBV28 to TRBJ1-5; possibly TRBD1 for D (6 bases). CDR1 and CDR2 from the germline V gene are MDHEN and SYDVKM. Trimming pared 5 bases from V and 1 base from J, leaving 18 bases between. This CDR3 has 17 amino acids.

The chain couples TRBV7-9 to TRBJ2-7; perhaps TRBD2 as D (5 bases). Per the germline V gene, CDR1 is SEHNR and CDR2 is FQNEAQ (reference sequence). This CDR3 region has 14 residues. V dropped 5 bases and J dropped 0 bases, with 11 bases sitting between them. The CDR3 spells CASSRSASSYEQYF. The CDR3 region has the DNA TGTGCCAGCAGCCGTAGCGCCAGCTCCTACGAGCAGTACTTC.

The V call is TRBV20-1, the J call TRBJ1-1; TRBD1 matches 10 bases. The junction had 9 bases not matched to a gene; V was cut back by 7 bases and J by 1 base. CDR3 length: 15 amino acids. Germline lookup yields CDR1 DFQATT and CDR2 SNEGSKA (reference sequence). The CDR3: CSVRGDRGANTEAFF. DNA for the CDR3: TGCAGTGTCAGGGGGGACAGGGGTGCGAACACTGAAGCTTTCTTT.

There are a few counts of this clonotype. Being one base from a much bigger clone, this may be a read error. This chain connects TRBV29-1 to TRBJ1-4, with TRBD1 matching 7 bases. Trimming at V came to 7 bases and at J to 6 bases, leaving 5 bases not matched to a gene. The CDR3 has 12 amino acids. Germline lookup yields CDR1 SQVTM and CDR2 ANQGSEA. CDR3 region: CSARGRDEKLFF. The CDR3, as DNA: TGCAGCGCGAGGGGGCGTGATGAAAAACTGTTTTTT.

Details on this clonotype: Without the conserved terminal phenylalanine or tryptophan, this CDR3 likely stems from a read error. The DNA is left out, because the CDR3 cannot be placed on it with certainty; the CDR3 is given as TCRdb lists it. CDR3 loop: CATSDSLL. This rearrangement joins TRBV24-1 to TRBJ1-6. 8 amino acids form the CDR3, both terminal residues included. In germline, CDR1 is KGHDR, CDR2 SFDVKD.

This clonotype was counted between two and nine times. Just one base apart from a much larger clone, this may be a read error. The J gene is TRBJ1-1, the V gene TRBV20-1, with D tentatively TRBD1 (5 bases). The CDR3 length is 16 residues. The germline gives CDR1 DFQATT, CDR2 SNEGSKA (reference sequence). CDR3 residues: CGARDGRRGVNTEAFF. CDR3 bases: TGCGGTGCTAGAGACGGACGTCGGGGGGTGAACACTGAAGCTTTCTTT.

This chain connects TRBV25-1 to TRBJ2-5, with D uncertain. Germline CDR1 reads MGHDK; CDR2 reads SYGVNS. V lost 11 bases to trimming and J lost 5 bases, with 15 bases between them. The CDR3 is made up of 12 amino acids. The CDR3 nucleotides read TGTGCCGCAAGAGACATCGCCGAGACCCAGTACTTC. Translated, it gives CAARDIAETQYF.

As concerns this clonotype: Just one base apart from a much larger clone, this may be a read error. The CDR3 DNA reads as TGCATTCCATCCCGGACTAGCGGATTTGGCAATGAGCAGTCCTTC. This gives the protein CIPSRTSGFGNEQSF. The chain is built from TRBV20-1 and TRBJ2-1; 10 nucleotides match TRBD2. The germline V gene encodes CDR1 DFQATT and CDR2 SNEGSKA (reference sequence). This CDR3 region has 15 residues.

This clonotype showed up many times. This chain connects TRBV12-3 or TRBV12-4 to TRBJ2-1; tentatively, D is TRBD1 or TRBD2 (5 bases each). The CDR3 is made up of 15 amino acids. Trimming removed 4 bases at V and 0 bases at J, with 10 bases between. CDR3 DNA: TGTGCCAGCAGTTCTGATGGGGGCTCCTACAATGAGCAGTTCTTC. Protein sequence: CASSSDGGSYNEQFF.

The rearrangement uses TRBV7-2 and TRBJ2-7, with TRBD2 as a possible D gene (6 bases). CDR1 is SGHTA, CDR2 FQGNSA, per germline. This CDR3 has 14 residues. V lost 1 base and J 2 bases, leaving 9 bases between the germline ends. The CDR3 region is CASSLVPGAYEQYF. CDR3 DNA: TGTGCCAGCAGCTTAGTTCCGGGGGCCTACGAGCAGTACTTC.

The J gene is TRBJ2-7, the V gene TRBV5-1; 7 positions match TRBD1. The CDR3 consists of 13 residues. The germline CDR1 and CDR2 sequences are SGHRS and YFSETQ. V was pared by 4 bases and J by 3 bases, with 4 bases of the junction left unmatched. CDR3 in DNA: TGCGCCAGCAGCATTGGACAGGACTACGAGCAGTACTTC. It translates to CASSIGQDYEQYF. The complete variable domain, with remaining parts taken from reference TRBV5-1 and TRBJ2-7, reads KAGVTQTPRYLIKTRGQQVTLSCSPISGHRSVSWYQQTPGQGLQFLFEYFSETQRNKGNFPGRFSGRQFSNSRSEMNVSTLELGDSALYLCASSIGQDYEQYFGPGTRLTVT.

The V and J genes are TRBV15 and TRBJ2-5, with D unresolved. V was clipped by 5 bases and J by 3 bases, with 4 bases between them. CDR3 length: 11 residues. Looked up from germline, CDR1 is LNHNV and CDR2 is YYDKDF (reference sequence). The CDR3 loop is CATSEKETQYF. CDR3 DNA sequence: TGTGCCACCAGCGAAAAAGAGACCCAGTACTTC.

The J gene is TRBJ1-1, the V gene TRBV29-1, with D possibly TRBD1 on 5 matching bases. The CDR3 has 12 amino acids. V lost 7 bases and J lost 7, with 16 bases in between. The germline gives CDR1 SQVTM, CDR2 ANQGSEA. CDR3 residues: CSEDTPRGEAFF. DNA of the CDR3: TGCAGCGAGGACACTCCCCGGGGTGAAGCTTTCTTT.

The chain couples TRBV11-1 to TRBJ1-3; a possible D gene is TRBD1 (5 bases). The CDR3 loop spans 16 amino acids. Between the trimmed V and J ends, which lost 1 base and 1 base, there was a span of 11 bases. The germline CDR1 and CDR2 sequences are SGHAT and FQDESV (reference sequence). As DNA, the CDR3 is TGTGCCAGCAGCTTAGGGGGGACCGAATCTGGAAACACCATATATTTT. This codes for CASSLGGTESGNTIYF.

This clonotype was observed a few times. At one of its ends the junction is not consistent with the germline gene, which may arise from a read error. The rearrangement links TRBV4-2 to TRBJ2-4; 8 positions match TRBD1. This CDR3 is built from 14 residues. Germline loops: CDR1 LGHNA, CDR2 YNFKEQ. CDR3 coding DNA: TGTGCCAGCAGTCAAGGACAGGGAGTAAACATTCAGTACTTC. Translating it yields CASSQGQGVNIQYF.

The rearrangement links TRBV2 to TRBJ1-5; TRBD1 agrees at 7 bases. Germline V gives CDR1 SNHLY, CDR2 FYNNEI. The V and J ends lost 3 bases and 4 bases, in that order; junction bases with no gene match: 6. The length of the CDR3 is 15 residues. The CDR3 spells CASSDRDSYNQPQHF. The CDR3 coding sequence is TGTGCCAGCAGTGACCGGGACAGCTATAATCAGCCCCAGCATTTT.

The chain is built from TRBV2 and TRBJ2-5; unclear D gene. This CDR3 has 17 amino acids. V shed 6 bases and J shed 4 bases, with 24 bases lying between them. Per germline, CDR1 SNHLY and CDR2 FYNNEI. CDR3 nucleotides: TGTGCCAGCAGCTACGACCGTTGGACGTTAGAAGGAGAGACCCAGTACTTC. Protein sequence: CASSYDRWTLEGETQYF.

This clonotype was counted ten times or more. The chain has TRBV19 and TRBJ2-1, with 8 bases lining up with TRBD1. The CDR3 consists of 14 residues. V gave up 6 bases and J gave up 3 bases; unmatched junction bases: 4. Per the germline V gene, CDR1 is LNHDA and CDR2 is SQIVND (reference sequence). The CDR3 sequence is CASSQGADYNEQFF. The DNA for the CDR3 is TGTGCCAGTAGCCAGGGGGCGGACTACAATGAGCAGTTCTTC.